This entry lists 5 T cell receptor beta chains sequenced from one sample in a study of CD8+CD57+ T cells in acquired aplastic anemia. The use of genomic DNA as template underpinned the TCR beta VDJ and CDR3 profiling. TCRdb reanalysed the reads using MiXCR and keeps one entry per CDR3 protein. The sample has about 180,000 distinct CDR3 sequences; roughly 65% are singletons. CD8+CD57+ cell expansion, shown by flow cytometry, had occurred in the patients selected for sequencing. Sequences were obtained from sorted CD4+, CD8+, or CD8+CD57+ T cells (not recorded which) from PBMCs. The receptors stem from a human donor with aplastic anemia.

The table lists this clonotype with many counts. The chain carries TRBV29-1 and TRBJ2-1; weak D call: TRBD1 (5 bases). Per the germline V gene, CDR1 is SQVTM and CDR2 is ANQGSEA. The CDR3 is made up of 14 amino acids. Trimming removed 5 bases from V and 6 bases from J, with 17 bases in between. CDR3 coding DNA: TGCAGCGTTCAAGGGGTGACAGCCGTCAATGAGCAGTTCTTC. Protein: CSVQGVTAVNEQFF.

This chain joins TRBV20-1 and TRBJ1-2, with 10 bases identical to TRBD1. Germline CDR1 and CDR2: DFQATT and SNEGSKA (reference sequence). The CDR3 covers 14 residues. V was pared by 0 bases and J by 7 bases, with 5 bases of the junction left unmatched. The CDR3 bases are TGCAGTGCTAGAGATCCAAGGACAGGGGGTGGCTACACCTTC. This translates into CSARDPRTGGGYTF.

Note on this clonotype: Germline and junction disagree at one end, which may indicate a read error. The rearrangement joins TRBV7-8 to TRBJ2-7, with D possibly TRBD1 on 6 matching bases. CDR3 size: 15 residues. In germline, CDR1 is SGHVS, CDR2 FQNEAQ. The DNA of the CDR3 is TGTGCCAGCAGCCCCTCTTCTGACAGGACATACGAGCAGCACTTC. Its translation: CASSPSSDRTYEQHF.

This clonotype turned up a few times. V gene TRBV9 combines with J gene TRBJ2-7; perhaps TRBD1 as D (6 bases). This CDR3 region has 16 residues. The V and J ends lost 4 bases and 4 bases respectively, with 21 bases between them. CDR1 and CDR2 from the germline V gene are SGDLS and YYNGEE. DNA of the CDR3: TGTGCCAGCAGCATCGGACAGACGAGTTATGAATACGAGCAGTACTTC. Protein: CASSIGQTSYEYEQYF.

The chain carries TRBV7-9 and TRBJ1-2; D remains ambiguous. Germline-derived CDR1 and CDR2 are SEHNR and FQNEAQ (reference sequence). The CDR3 has 15 residues. Between the trimmed V and J ends, which lost 4 bases and 5 bases, there was a span of 17 bases. CDR3 in amino acids: CASSSYRALGYGYTF. In nucleotides, the CDR3 is TGTGCCAGCAGCTCCTATCGGGCTTTGGGGTATGGCTACACCTTC.